This T cell receptor beta chain was recovered during a study of cytomegalovirus exposure and HLA in healthy donors. Study-wide background: Of about 390 genotyped donors, more than 65% grouped in the Caucasian-associated ancestry cluster. Findings and caveats of the study: Indistinguishable V segments, including TRBV6-2 and TRBV6-3, were excluded.

Per germline, CDR1 SGHNT and CDR2 YYREEE (reference sequence). This CDR3 has 20 amino acids. The germline V and J ends were trimmed by 1 base and 2 bases, with 24 bases remaining between them. In the PCR, 60 Vbeta and 13 Jbeta primers were used. Method: immunoSEQ multiplex PCR; TCRdb's copy keeps in-frame clones and lacks some. The table records roughly 180,000 clones, 8.5% to 10% of them present only once. Of note for this clone: Its target is unknown.

The specimen was PBMCs. The chain uses TRBV5-4 and TRBJ2-2; a weak D match, TRBD2 (6 bases). The TCR originated in a woman under 40 in good health and CMV-seropositive. The CDR3 here is CASSLISGLQYGGNTGELFF. The CDR3, as DNA: TGTGCCAGCAGCTTGATTAGCGGACTCCAATACGGGGGAAACACCGGGGAGCTGTTTTTT.